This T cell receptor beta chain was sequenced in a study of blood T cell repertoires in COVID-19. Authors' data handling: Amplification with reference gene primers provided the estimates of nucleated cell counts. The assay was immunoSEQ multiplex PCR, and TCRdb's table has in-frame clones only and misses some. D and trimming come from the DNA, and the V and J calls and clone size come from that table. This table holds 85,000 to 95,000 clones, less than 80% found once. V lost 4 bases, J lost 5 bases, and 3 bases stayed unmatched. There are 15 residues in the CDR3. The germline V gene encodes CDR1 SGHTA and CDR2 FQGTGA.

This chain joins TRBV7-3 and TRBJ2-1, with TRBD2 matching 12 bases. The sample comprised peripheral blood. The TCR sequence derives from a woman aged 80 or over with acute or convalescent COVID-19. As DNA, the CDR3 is TGTGCCAGCAGCTCGGGACTAGCGGGTGACAATGAGCAGTTCTTC. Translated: CASSSGLAGDNEQFF. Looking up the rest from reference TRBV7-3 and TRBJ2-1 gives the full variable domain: GAGVSQTPSNKVTEKGKYVELRCDPISGHTALYWYRQSLGQGPEFLIYFQGTGAADDSGLPNDRFFAVRPEGSVSTLKIQRTERGDSAVYLCASSSGLAGDNEQFFGPGTRLTVL.